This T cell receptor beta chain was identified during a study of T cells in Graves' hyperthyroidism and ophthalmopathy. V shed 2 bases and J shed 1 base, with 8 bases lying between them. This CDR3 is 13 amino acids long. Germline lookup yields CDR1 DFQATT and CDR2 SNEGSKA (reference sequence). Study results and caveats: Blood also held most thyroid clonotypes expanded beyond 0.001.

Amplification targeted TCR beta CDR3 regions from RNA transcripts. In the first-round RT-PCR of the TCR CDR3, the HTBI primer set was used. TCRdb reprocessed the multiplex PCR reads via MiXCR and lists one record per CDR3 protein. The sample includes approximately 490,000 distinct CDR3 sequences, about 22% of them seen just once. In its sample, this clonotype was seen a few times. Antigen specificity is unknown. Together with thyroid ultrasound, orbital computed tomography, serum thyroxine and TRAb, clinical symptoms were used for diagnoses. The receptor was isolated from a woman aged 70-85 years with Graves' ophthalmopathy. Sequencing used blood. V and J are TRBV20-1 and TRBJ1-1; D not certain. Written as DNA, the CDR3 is TGCAGTGCTAGACAGGTTAAGAACACTGAAGCTTTCTTT. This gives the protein CSARQVKNTEAFF.